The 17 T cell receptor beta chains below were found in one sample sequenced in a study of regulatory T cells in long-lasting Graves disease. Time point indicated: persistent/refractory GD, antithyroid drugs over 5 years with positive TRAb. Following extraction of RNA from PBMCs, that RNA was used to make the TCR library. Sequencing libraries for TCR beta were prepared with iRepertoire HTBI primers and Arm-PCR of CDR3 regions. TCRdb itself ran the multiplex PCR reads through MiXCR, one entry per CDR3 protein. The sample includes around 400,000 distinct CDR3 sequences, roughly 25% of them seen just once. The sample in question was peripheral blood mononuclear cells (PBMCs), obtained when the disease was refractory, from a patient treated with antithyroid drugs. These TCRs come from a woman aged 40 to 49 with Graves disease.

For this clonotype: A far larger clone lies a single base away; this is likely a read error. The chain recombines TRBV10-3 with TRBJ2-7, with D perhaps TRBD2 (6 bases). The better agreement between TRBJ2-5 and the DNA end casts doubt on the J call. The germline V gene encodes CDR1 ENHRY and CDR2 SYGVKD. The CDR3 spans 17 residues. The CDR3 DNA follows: TGTGCCATCAGTTACTACGGAGGGACCGGGACTCGAGAGACCCAGTACTTC. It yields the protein CAISYYGGTGTRETQYF.

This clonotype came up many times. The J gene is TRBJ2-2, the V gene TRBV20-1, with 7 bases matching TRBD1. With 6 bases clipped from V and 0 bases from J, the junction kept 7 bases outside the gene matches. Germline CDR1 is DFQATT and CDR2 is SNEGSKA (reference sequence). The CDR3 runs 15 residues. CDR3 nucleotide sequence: TGCAGTGCGCCTCGACAGGGATCGAACACCGGGGAGCTGTTTTTT. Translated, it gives CSAPRQGSNTGELFF.

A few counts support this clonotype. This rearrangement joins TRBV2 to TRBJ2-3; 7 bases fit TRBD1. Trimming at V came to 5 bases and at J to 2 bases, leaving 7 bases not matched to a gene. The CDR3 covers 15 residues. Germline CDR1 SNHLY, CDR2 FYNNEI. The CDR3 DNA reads TGTGCCAGCAGTCCACAGGGGAGCGTCACAGATACGCAGTATTTT. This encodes CASSPQGSVTDTQYF.

CDR3 in amino acids: CASRPGQRTDTQYF. In DNA form, the CDR3 reads TGTGCCAGCAGACCGGGACAGCGCACAGATACGCAGTATTTT. The genes are TRBV6-1 and TRBJ2-3, with TRBD1 matching 7 bases. This CDR3 has 14 residues. Germline CDR1 MNHNS, CDR2 SASEGT. J was trimmed by 1 base and V by 6 bases; bases with no gene match: 4.

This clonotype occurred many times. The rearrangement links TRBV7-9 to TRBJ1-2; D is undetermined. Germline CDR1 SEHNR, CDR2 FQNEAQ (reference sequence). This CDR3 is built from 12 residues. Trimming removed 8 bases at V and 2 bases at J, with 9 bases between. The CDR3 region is CASGSGNYGYTF. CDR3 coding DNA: TGTGCCAGCGGGTCGGGCAACTATGGCTACACCTTC.

The CDR3, as DNA: TGTGCCAGCAGCCAAGATAGGGCCGGCGGCCAGCCCCAGCATTTT. Its protein product is CASSQDRAGGQPQHF. The chain employs TRBV2 and TRBJ1-5; no reliable D call. Germline CDR1 SNHLY, CDR2 FYNNEI. The germline V and J ends were trimmed by 6 bases and 7 bases, with 19 bases remaining between them. The CDR3 is 15 residues long.

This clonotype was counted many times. CDR3 in DNA: TGCAGTGCTAGATATTGGGGTGCTGCAGCTTTCTTT. Its protein product is CSARYWGAAAFF. This chain uses TRBV20-1 with TRBJ1-1; no definite D call. The CDR3 loop spans 12 amino acids. The V gene lost 2 bases and the J gene lost 10 bases, with 14 bases spanning the gap. The germline V gene has CDR1 DFQATT and CDR2 SNEGSKA (reference sequence).

The CDR3 loop reads CASKGGKWTGELFF. Here the CDR3 DNA reads TGTGCCAGCAAGGGGGGGAAGTGGACCGGGGAGCTGTTTTTT. The chain employs TRBV28 and TRBJ2-2; a possible D gene is TRBD2 (7 bases). CDR3 length: 14 amino acids. Trimming took off 7 bases at V and 5 bases at J, with 14 bases between the two ends. Germline V CDR1 and CDR2: MDHEN, SYDVKM.

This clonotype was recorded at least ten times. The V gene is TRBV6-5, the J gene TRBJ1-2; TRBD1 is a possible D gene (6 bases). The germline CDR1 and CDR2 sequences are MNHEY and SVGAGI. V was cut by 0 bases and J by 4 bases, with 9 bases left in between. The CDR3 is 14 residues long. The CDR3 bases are TGTGCCAGCAGTTACTCTGGCAGGGGCTATGGCTACACCTTC. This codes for CASSYSGRGYGYTF.

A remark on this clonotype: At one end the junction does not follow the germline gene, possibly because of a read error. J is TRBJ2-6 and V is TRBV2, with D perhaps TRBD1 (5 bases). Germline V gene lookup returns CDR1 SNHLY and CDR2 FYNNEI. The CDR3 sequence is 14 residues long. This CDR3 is CASEENSGANVPTF. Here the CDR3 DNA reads TGTGCCAGCGAAGAAAACTCTGGGGCCAACGTCCCGACTTTC.

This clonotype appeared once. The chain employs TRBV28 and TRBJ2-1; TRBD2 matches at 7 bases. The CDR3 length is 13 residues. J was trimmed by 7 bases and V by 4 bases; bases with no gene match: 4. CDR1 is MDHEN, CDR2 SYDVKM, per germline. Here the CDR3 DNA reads TGTGCCAGCAGTTGGGGGGGGGGAAATGAGCAGTTCTTC. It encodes CASSWGGGNEQFF.

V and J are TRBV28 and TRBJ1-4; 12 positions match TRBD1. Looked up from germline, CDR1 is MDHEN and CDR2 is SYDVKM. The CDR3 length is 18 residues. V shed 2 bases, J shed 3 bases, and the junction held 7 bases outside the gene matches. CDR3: CASSLPGTGGAANEKLFF. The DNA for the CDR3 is TGTGCCAGCAGTTTACCCGGGACAGGGGGCGCCGCTAATGAAAAACTGTTTTTT.

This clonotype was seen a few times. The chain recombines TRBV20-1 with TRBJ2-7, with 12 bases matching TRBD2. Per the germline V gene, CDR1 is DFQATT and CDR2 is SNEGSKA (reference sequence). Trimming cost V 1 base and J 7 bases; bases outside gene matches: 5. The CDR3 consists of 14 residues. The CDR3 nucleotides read TGCAGTGCTAGAGGACTAGCGGGAGCGTGGGAGCAGTACTTC. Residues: CSARGLAGAWEQYF.

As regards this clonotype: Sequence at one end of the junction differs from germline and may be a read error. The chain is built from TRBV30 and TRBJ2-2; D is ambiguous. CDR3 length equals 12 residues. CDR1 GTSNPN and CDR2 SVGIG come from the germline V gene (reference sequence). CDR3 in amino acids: CALSVLKGELFF. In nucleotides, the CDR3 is TGTGCCTTGAGTGTACTGAAGGGGGAGCTGTTTTTT.

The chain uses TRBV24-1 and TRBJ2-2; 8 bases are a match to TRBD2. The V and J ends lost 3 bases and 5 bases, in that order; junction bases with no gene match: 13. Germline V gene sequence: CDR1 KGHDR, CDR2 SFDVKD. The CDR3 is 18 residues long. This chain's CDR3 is CATSDPGRAGEWTGELFF. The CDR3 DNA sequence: TGTGCCACCAGTGATCCCGGAAGAGCGGGAGAATGGACCGGGGAGCTGTTTTTT.

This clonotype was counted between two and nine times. Here the CDR3 reads CASSYRQATNTGELFF. The CDR3 nucleotides read TGCGCCAGCAGCTACAGACAGGCTACGAACACCGGGGAGCTGTTTTTT. The chain recombines TRBV5-1 with TRBJ2-2, with a possible D match to TRBD1 (6 bases). The V gene lost 3 bases and the J gene lost 0 bases, with 12 bases spanning the gap. CDR3 length: 16 residues. Germline CDR1 and CDR2: SGHRS and YFSETQ.

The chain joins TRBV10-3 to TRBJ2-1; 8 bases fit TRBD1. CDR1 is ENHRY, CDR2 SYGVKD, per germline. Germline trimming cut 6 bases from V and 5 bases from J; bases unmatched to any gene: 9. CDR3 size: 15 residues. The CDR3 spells CAISDTWTGNNEQFF. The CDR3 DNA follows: TGTGCCATCAGCGATACTTGGACAGGGAACAATGAGCAGTTCTTC.